What follows are 17 T cell receptor beta chains derived from one specimen sequenced in a study of post-analysis software for immune sequencing data. Study results and caveats: Relative to controls, patients had 4 or 5 TRBV segments at higher frequency, with TRBV5-6, TRBV5-1 and TRBV20-1 among these.

These TCRs' antigens remain unknown. cDNA libraries for TCR beta contained unique molecular identifiers. TCRdb analysed the PCR reads with MiXCR anew, one entry per CDR3 protein. The sample shows a few hundred thousand distinct CDR3 sequences, less than 35% of them seen only once. The sample consisted of blood. These receptors came from a girl aged 10 to 17 with multiple sclerosis.

As to this clonotype: An end of the junction differs from the germline gene, which may be a read error. The chain is built from TRBV4-1 and TRBJ2-5; TRBD2 agrees at 10 bases. Looked up from germline, CDR1 is MGHRA and CDR2 is YSYEKL. The CDR3 sequence is 18 residues long. CDR3 DNA sequence: TGCGTCAGCAGCCCTTCATCTGCAGCGGGGGGGCCGATGGAGACCCAGTACTTC. Protein: CVSSPSSAAGGPMETQYF.

The chain links TRBV28 to TRBJ2-7, with TRBD1 matching 11 bases. CDR3 length: 17 residues. CDR1 and CDR2 from the germline V gene are MDHEN and SYDVKM. V shed 5 bases, J shed 1 base, and the junction held 10 bases outside the gene matches. The CDR3 region is CASSPNLGQGASYEQYF. CDR3 nucleotides: TGTGCCAGCAGTCCCAATCTTGGACAGGGGGCGTCCTACGAGCAGTACTTC.

This chain's CDR3 is CASCPGRGEIPYEQYF. CDR3 nucleotide sequence: TGTGCCAGCTGTCCCGGCCGGGGGGAAATACCCTACGAGCAGTACTTC. The chain joins TRBV7-9 to TRBJ2-7, with 7 bases fitting TRBD2. This CDR3 comprises 16 residues. J gave up 2 bases and V 8 bases, and 15 bases lay outside the gene matches. Germline V gene lookup returns CDR1 SEHNR and CDR2 FQNEAQ (reference sequence).

This clonotype was counted only a few times. The genes are TRBV6-2 or TRBV6-3 and TRBJ2-3, with no clear D. Germline CDR1 is MNHEY and CDR2 is SVGEGT. Between the trimmed V and J ends, which lost 4 bases and 0 bases, there was a span of 14 bases. The length of the CDR3 is 16 residues. The CDR3 DNA is TGTGCCAGCAGTTCGCTTAGCTTTACTAGCACAGATACGCAGTATTTT. Its translation: CASSSLSFTSTDTQYF.

The rearrangement joins TRBV5-6 to TRBJ2-2; D uncertain. Germline V gene sequence: CDR1 SGHDT, CDR2 YYEEEE. The CDR3 extends over 14 amino acids. With 0 bases removed from V and 1 base from J, the gap between germline ends came to 4 bases. The CDR3 DNA is TGTGCCAGCAGCTTGGGAGAGAACACCGGGGAGCTGTTTTTT. This codes for CASSLGENTGELFF.

This clonotype was seen a handful of times. The gene calls are TRBV12-3 or TRBV12-4 and TRBJ1-6; D not resolved. Trimming took 2 bases from V and 4 from J, leaving 6 bases between them. CDR3 size: 14 residues. CDR3 region: CASSLNGYNSPLHF. Written as DNA, the CDR3 is TGTGCCAGCAGTTTAAATGGGTATAATTCACCCCTCCACTTT.

This clonotype has just a few counts. This chain uses TRBV27 with TRBJ2-5; possible D gene TRBD2, 7 bases. The J call is doubtful: the DNA matches TRBJ2-7 better. This CDR3 region has 16 residues. Germline lookup yields CDR1 MNHEY and CDR2 SMNVEV (reference sequence). The CDR3 sequence: CASSQSTGREVYEQYF. DNA of the CDR3: TGTGCCAGCAGTCAATCCACAGGGAGGGAAGTCTACGAGCAGTACTTC.

About this clonotype: The junction departs from the called germline gene at one end, perhaps through a read error. J is TRBJ2-2 and V is TRBV5-1; 10 positions match TRBD2. Per germline, CDR1 SGHRS and CDR2 YFSETQ. CDR3 length: 15 residues. The DNA for the CDR3 is TGCGCCAGCAGCCCGGGACTAGCGAAAACCGGGGAGCTGTTTTTT. Translation gives CASSPGLAKTGELFF. The entire variable domain, with the rest obtained from reference TRBV5-1 and TRBJ2-2, is as follows: KAGVTQTPRYLIKTRGQQVTLSCSPISGHRSVSWYQQTPGQGLQFLFEYFSETQRNKGNFPGRFSGRQFSNSRSEMNVSTLELGDSALYLCASSPGLAKTGELFFGEGSRLTVL.

This rearrangement joins TRBV12-3 or TRBV12-4 to TRBJ1-4; D perhaps matches TRBD1 (5 bases). The CDR3 extends over 16 amino acids. Trimming removed 7 bases at V and 0 bases at J, with 15 bases between. This CDR3 reads CASKSGQSATNEKLFF. CDR3 coding DNA: TGTGCCAGCAAGTCAGGGCAAAGTGCAACTAATGAAAAACTGTTTTTT.

This clonotype was seen more than once but under ten times. The chain is built from TRBV4-1 and TRBJ1-2; 7 nucleotides line up with TRBD1. This CDR3 is 15 amino acids long. Per the germline V gene, CDR1 is MGHRA and CDR2 is YSYEKL. Trimming at V came to 4 bases and at J to 7 bases, leaving 12 bases not matched to a gene. The CDR3 spells CASSRPMTGTSGYTF. The CDR3 DNA follows: TGCGCCAGCAGCCGACCAATGACAGGGACGAGTGGCTACACCTTC.

This clonotype was counted between two and nine times. The chain joins TRBV6-5 to TRBJ2-3; no reliable D call. In germline, CDR1 is MNHEY, CDR2 SVGAGI. There are 15 residues in the CDR3. The V and J ends lost 6 bases and 3 bases respectively, with 16 bases between them. The CDR3, as DNA: TGTGCCAGCAGCCGGCAGTTGGGTTATACAGATACGCAGTATTTT. Protein: CASSRQLGYTDTQYF.

This clonotype was observed a few times. This chain uses TRBV20-1 with TRBJ2-5; 12 bases match TRBD2. J was trimmed by 5 bases and V by 4 bases; bases with no gene match: 11. The CDR3 loop spans 16 amino acids. Germline V CDR1 and CDR2: DFQATT, SNEGSKA (reference sequence). CDR3 residues: CSATILAGGPEETQYF. CDR3 coding DNA: TGCAGTGCTACGATTCTAGCGGGGGGGCCGGAGGAGACCCAGTACTTC.

About this clonotype itself: Mismatch with germline at one junction end may stem from a read error. This chain joins TRBV10-3 and TRBJ2-4, with D possibly matching TRBD1 (5 bases). The CDR3 is 15 residues long. Per the germline V gene, CDR1 is ENHRY and CDR2 is SYGVKD. The CDR3 nucleotides read TGTGCCATCAGTGCTTCCAAATCGGACAAAAACATTCGGTACTTC. Residues: CAISASKSDKNIRYF.

The chain employs TRBV7-2 and TRBJ2-4, with D maybe TRBD2 (5 bases). The CDR3 contains 14 residues. V lost 4 bases and J 3 bases, leaving 10 bases between the germline ends. The germline CDR1 and CDR2 sequences are SGHTA and FQGNSA. Here the CDR3 reads CASSSGSGKNIQYF. CDR3 in DNA: TGTGCCAGCAGCTCGGGGTCGGGCAAAAACATTCAGTACTTC.

The rearrangement joins TRBV29-1 to TRBJ1-1; D not certain. Trimming pared 4 bases from V and 1 base from J, leaving 7 bases between. CDR3 length equals 12 residues. Germline V lookup: CDR1 SQVTM, CDR2 ANQGSEA. The CDR3 DNA sequence: TGCAGCGTTGCAGCCAGGAACACTGAAGCTTTCTTT. As protein: CSVAARNTEAFF.

This chain joins TRBV24-1 and TRBJ2-7, with D possibly TRBD1 on 6 matching bases. Gene TRBJ2-5 matches the end of the DNA better, so the J call may be wrong. CDR3 length: 14 residues. Germline CDR1 KGHDR, CDR2 SFDVKD. Here the CDR3 reads CATDDPGTSQTQYF. The CDR3 bases are TGTGCCACCGATGACCCCGGGACATCCCAGACCCAGTACTTC.

The genes are TRBV27 and TRBJ1-6; 11 nucleotides match TRBD1. Germline CDR1 is MNHEY and CDR2 is SMNVEV (reference sequence). V lost 4 bases and J lost 1; bases outside the gene matches: 9. The CDR3 totals 19 residues. As DNA, the CDR3 is TGTGCCAGCAGTTGGGTTGGACAGGGGGCGATATCCTATAATTCACCCCTCCACTTT. It is translated as CASSWVGQGAISYNSPLHF.